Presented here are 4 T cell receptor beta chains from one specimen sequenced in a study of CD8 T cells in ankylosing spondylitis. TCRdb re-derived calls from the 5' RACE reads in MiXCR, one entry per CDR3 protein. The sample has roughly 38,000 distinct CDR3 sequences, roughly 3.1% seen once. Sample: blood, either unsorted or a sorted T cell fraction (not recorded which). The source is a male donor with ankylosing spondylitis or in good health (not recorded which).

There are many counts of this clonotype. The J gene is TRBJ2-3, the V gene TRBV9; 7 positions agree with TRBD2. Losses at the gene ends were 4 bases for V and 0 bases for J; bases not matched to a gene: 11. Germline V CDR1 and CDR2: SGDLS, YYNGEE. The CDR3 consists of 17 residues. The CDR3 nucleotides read TGTGCCAGCAGCCTCCGAGCTACTAGCGAGAGCACAGATACGCAGTATTTT. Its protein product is CASSLRATSESTDTQYF.

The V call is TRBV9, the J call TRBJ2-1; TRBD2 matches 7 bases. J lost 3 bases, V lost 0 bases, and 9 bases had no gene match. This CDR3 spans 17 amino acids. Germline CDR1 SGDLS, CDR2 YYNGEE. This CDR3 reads CASSVGGEGHFYNEQFF. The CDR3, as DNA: TGTGCCAGCAGCGTAGGGGGGGAGGGCCACTTCTACAATGAGCAGTTCTTC.

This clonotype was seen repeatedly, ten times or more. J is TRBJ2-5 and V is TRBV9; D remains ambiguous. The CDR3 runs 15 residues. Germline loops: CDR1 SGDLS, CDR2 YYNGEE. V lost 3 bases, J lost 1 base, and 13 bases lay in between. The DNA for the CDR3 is TGTGCCAGCAGCGCCTCAGTCAGGTCCCAAGAGACCCAGTACTTC. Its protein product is CASSASVRSQETQYF.

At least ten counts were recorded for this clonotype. The CDR3 loop reads CASSVDLAGVGEQFF. Here the CDR3 DNA reads TGTGCCAGCAGCGTAGATCTAGCGGGGGTGGGTGAGCAGTTCTTC. This rearrangement joins TRBV9 to TRBJ2-1; TRBD2 agrees at 10 bases. V trimming: 0 bases; J trimming: 9 bases; junction bases outside the gene matches: 6. There are 15 residues in the CDR3. The V gene's germline CDR1 is SGDLS and CDR2 YYNGEE.